This passage covers 29 T cell receptor beta chains from one sample sequenced in a study of T-cell memory formation after mild COVID-19. Each CDR3 protein is one row after TCRdb ran MiXCR on the 5' RACE reads. This table holds tens of thousands of distinct CDR3 sequences, about 13% found once. Sequencing was done on a sample of PBMCs or a T cell subset sorted from them (not recorded which). These receptors came from an adult woman who had mild COVID-19 (a few samples of this study predate the infection). Cell type and time point are not known.

This chain uses TRBV11-2 with TRBJ2-1; 10 bases align to TRBD2. Trimming took 3 bases from V and 14 from J; bases not matched to a gene: 7. Germline loops: CDR1 SGHAT, CDR2 FQNNGV. The CDR3 loop spans 13 amino acids. CDR3 DNA sequence: TGTGCCAGCAGCTTCGGTAGCGGGGGGATGGAGTTCTTC. It encodes CASSFGSGGMEFF.

This clonotype has a count of ten or more. The chain carries TRBV15 and TRBJ2-1, with 10 bases aligning to TRBD1. V trimming: 5 bases; J trimming: 0 bases; junction bases outside the gene matches: 10. The CDR3 contains 18 residues. Germline V lookup: CDR1 LNHNV, CDR2 YYDKDF (reference sequence). The CDR3: CATSLLGTGASSYNEQFF. The CDR3 bases are TGTGCCACCAGCCTCTTAGGGACAGGGGCTAGCTCCTACAATGAGCAGTTCTTC.

This clonotype was seen a few times. The V gene is TRBV12-3 or TRBV12-4, the J gene TRBJ2-5; 8 nucleotides agree with TRBD1. Trimming cost V 1 base and J 4 bases; bases outside gene matches: 2. This CDR3 spans 14 amino acids. CDR3 nucleotide sequence: TGTGCCAGCAGTTTAGTCAGGGGGCTAGAGACCCAGTACTTC. Residues: CASSLVRGLETQYF.

This clonotype occurred a few times. J is TRBJ2-7 and V is TRBV27; TRBD2 is a possible D gene (5 bases). CDR3 length: 14 residues. Germline V gene data show CDR1 as MNHEY and CDR2 as SMNVEV (reference sequence). The germline V and J ends were trimmed by 1 base and 7 bases, with 14 bases remaining between them. The CDR3 protein is CASSLWARGGEQYF. In DNA, the CDR3 is TGTGCCAGCAGTTTATGGGCCCGGGGTGGTGAGCAGTACTTC.

V gene TRBV6-5 combines with J gene TRBJ1-2, with D possibly being TRBD1 (6 bases). This CDR3 has 16 amino acids. The ends were cut back, 0 bases at V and 6 bases at J, with 17 bases in the middle. Germline-derived CDR1 and CDR2 are MNHEY and SVGAGI. The CDR3 loop reads CASSYSLQGWMNGYTF. The CDR3 DNA is TGTGCCAGCAGTTACTCGTTGCAGGGGTGGATGAATGGCTACACCTTC.

This clonotype was counted between two and nine times. The chain joins TRBV7-6 to TRBJ2-4, with 8 bases lining up with TRBD1. The CDR3 is made up of 15 amino acids. The V segment lost 0 bases and the J segment 8 bases; nucleotides outside the gene matches: 6. The germline CDR1 and CDR2 sequences are SGHVS and FNYEAQ. In nucleotides, the CDR3 is TGTGCCAGCAGCTTAGCCGACAGGGGTCGGGACATTCAGTACTTC. Its translation is CASSLADRGRDIQYF.

Details on this clonotype: Without the conserved terminal phenylalanine or tryptophan, this CDR3 likely stems from a read error. Because the CDR3's place on the DNA is in doubt, the DNA is left out and the CDR3 is given as listed by TCRdb. This chain uses TRBV24-1 with TRBJ2-1. Germline V gene sequence: CDR1 KGHDR, CDR2 SFDVKD. The CDR3 spans 10 residues, counting both ends. The CDR3 loop is CATSDLGDSR.

The chain combines TRBV9 with TRBJ1-2, with D perhaps TRBD1 (5 bases). Germline V gene sequence: CDR1 SGDLS, CDR2 YYNGEE. The V end lost 4 bases, the J end lost 4 bases, and 17 bases lay between the germline ends. This CDR3 has 15 residues. CDR3 sequence (DNA): TGTGCCAGCAGCTTCAGTTCGGGGGGAATCTATGGCTACACCTTC. Its protein is CASSFSSGGIYGYTF.

This clonotype was picked up a small number of times. The chain joins TRBV24-1 to TRBJ2-1; 7 nucleotides match TRBD2. Germline V CDR1 and CDR2: KGHDR, SFDVKD. The V gene end was trimmed by 5 bases and the J gene end by 6 bases; junction bases not matched to a gene: 6. This CDR3 spans 14 amino acids. The CDR3 region is CATSVSSGSNEQFF. Written as DNA, the CDR3 is TGTGCCACCAGTGTCTCTAGCGGATCCAATGAGCAGTTCTTC.

This clonotype was observed many times. The chain is built from TRBV7-6 and TRBJ2-1, with 8 positions matching TRBD1. J was trimmed by 7 bases and V by 5 bases; bases with no gene match: 10. This CDR3 spans 15 amino acids. Germline CDR1 reads SGHVS; CDR2 reads FNYEAQ. The CDR3 region has the DNA TGTGCCAGCAGCCCCGGACAGGGAATAGGGAATGAGCAGTTCTTC. It specifies CASSPGQGIGNEQFF.

This chain connects TRBV4-1 to TRBJ2-5; D perhaps matches TRBD2 (6 bases). CDR3 size: 16 residues. Germline CDR1 reads MGHRA; CDR2 reads YSYEKL. V dropped 0 bases and J dropped 1 base, with 12 bases sitting between them. The CDR3 is CASSQDPGLRQETQYF. CDR3 DNA sequence: TGCGCCAGCAGCCAAGATCCGGGACTCCGCCAAGAGACCCAGTACTTC.

This clonotype was detected ten times or more. The V gene is TRBV4-1, the J gene TRBJ2-1, with 7 positions matching TRBD2. This CDR3 contains 14 residues. Trimming cost V 4 bases and J 2 bases; bases outside gene matches: 2. Germline values: CDR1 MGHRA, CDR2 YSYEKL. CDR3 coding DNA: TGCGCCAGCAGCCGGGGGGGTACCTACAATGAGCAGTTCTTC. Translation: CASSRGGTYNEQFF.

This chain connects TRBV5-1 to TRBJ2-3; D may match TRBD1 or TRBD2 (5 bases each). This CDR3 has 14 residues. Germline V gives CDR1 SGHRS, CDR2 YFSETQ. Between the trimmed V and J ends, which lost 2 bases and 0 bases, there was a span of 7 bases. CDR3 amino acids: CASSFRDSTDTQYF. As DNA, the CDR3 is TGCGCCAGCAGCTTCCGGGACAGCACAGATACGCAGTATTTT.

The chain combines TRBV20-1 with TRBJ2-7, with 12 positions matching TRBD2. The CDR3 extends over 15 amino acids. Trimming took 1 base from V and 0 from J; bases not matched to a gene: 1. The V gene's germline CDR1 is DFQATT and CDR2 SNEGSKA (reference sequence). The CDR3 sequence is CSARGTSGVSYEQYF. CDR3 bases: TGCAGTGCTAGAGGGACTAGCGGGGTCTCCTACGAGCAGTACTTC.

This sequence joins TRBV20-1 and TRBJ2-1; 8 nucleotides agree with TRBD2. V gave up 0 bases and J gave up 4 bases; unmatched junction bases: 5. Looked up from germline, CDR1 is DFQATT and CDR2 is SNEGSKA (reference sequence). CDR3 length: 15 amino acids. The CDR3 region is CSARDGAGVYNEQFF. The CDR3 DNA follows: TGCAGTGCTAGAGATGGAGCGGGAGTTTACAATGAGCAGTTCTTC.

This clonotype came up many times. The chain carries TRBV6-4 and TRBJ2-1; the D gene is possibly TRBD2 (6 bases). The CDR3 is 15 amino acids. Germline loops: CDR1 MRHNA, CDR2 SNTAGT. Trimming shortened V by 0 bases and J by 4 bases, and 10 bases separated the two germline ends. The CDR3 sequence is CASSDSSGSYNEQFF. The DNA of the CDR3 is TGTGCCAGCAGTGACTCTAGCGGCTCTTACAATGAGCAGTTCTTC.

A few counts support this clonotype. The chain employs TRBV7-9 and TRBJ1-2, with D tentatively TRBD1 (6 bases). Per germline, CDR1 SEHNR and CDR2 FQNEAQ (reference sequence). CDR3 size: 14 residues. The V gene lost 1 base and the J gene lost 0 bases, with 6 bases spanning the gap. The CDR3 coding sequence is TGTGCCAGCAGCTTAGAGGGGGCTAACTATGGCTACACCTTC. It codes for CASSLEGANYGYTF.

CDR3 sequence (DNA): TGTGCCAGCAGCTCGCCCGGTACAGGGTATTACAATGAGCAGTTCTTC. It yields the protein CASSSPGTGYYNEQFF. The chain joins TRBV7-9 to TRBJ2-1; D might be TRBD1 (6 bases). This CDR3 contains 16 residues. Between the trimmed V and J ends, which lost 4 bases and 4 bases, there was a span of 17 bases. Germline V gene sequence: CDR1 SEHNR, CDR2 FQNEAQ (reference sequence).

The chain uses TRBV15 and TRBJ2-7, with D hard to call. Germline lookup yields CDR1 LNHNV and CDR2 YYDKDF (reference sequence). The V gene lost 8 bases and the J gene lost 0 bases, with 14 bases spanning the gap. This CDR3 is built from 14 residues. The CDR3 bases are TGTGCCACCGCCGGCAGCGTCCCCTCCTACGAGCAGTACTTC. This translates into CATAGSVPSYEQYF.

This clonotype was detected a few times. At one end, the junction sequence differs from germline, possibly due to a read error. V is TRBV20-1 and J is TRBJ1-2, with TRBD1 as a possible D gene (5 bases). CDR1 and CDR2 (germline): DFQATT, SNEGSKA (reference sequence). CDR3 length: 9 residues. The CDR3 protein is CSATTGHGF. DNA for the CDR3: TGCAGTGCTACAACAGGACACGGCTTC.

V gene TRBV2 combines with J gene TRBJ2-5, with 11 nucleotides matching TRBD2. The CDR3 runs 13 residues. CDR1 and CDR2 (germline): SNHLY, FYNNEI. Unmatched junction bases numbered 2, after V lost 6 bases and J lost 5 bases. In DNA, the CDR3 is TGTGCCAGCAGCCGACTAGCGGGGGAGACCCAGTACTTC. Amino acid sequence: CASSRLAGETQYF.

The V call is TRBV29-1, the J call TRBJ2-7; no clear D. V was cut by 4 bases and J by 0 bases, with 10 bases left in between. The V gene's germline CDR1 is SQVTM and CDR2 ANQGSEA. CDR3 length: 13 amino acids. CDR3 amino acids: CSVVVANSYEQYF. CDR3 in DNA: TGCAGCGTTGTCGTGGCGAACTCCTACGAGCAGTACTTC.

This chain uses TRBV6-2 or TRBV6-3 with TRBJ1-5, with D tentatively TRBD1 (6 bases). V lost 2 bases to trimming and J lost 5 bases, with 13 bases between them. The CDR3 consists of 15 residues. Germline-derived CDR1 and CDR2 are MNHEY and SVGEGT. The CDR3 region is CASSYPQGVYQPQHF. The DNA of the CDR3 is TGTGCCAGCAGTTACCCACAGGGAGTTTATCAGCCCCAGCATTTT.

The table lists this clonotype with a few counts. The chain recombines TRBV25-1 with TRBJ2-7; D ambiguous. CDR1 is MGHDK and CDR2 is SYGVNS in the germline V gene. There are 17 residues in the CDR3. With 7 bases removed from V and 0 bases from J, the gap between germline ends came to 22 bases. This CDR3 reads CASTRSPLKRTSYEQYF. The CDR3 nucleotides are TGTGCCAGCACCCGAAGTCCCTTGAAGCGCACCTCCTACGAGCAGTACTTC.

This chain links TRBV4-3 with TRBJ2-1; TRBD2 matches 12 bases. The V gene's germline CDR1 is LGHNA and CDR2 YSLEER. Trimming at V came to 3 bases and at J to 7 bases, leaving 7 bases not matched to a gene. CDR3 size: 16 residues. CDR3 region: CASSQYEGLAGNEQFF. The CDR3 DNA reads TGCGCCAGCAGCCAGTACGAGGGACTAGCGGGTAATGAGCAGTTCTTC.

The sample holds a few counts of this clonotype. This sequence joins TRBV4-2 and TRBJ1-2; TRBD1 matches at 9 bases. This CDR3 contains 15 residues. With V trimmed by 4 bases and J by 4 bases, 7 bases remained unmatched. Germline V CDR1 and CDR2: LGHNA, YNFKEQ. Here the CDR3 reads CASSRASTGGYGYTF. The CDR3 DNA follows: TGTGCCAGCAGCCGGGCGTCGACAGGGGGCTATGGCTACACCTTC.

This chain uses TRBV6-2 or TRBV6-3 with TRBJ2-7, with a weak D call TRBD2 (6 bases). The CDR3 runs 13 residues. The germline V gene encodes CDR1 MNHEY and CDR2 SVGEGT. Trimming stripped 10 bases from V and 1 base from J, with 14 bases between. The CDR3 coding sequence is TGTGCCACTCAGCTAGCGAATTCCTACGAGCAGTACTTC. Protein: CATQLANSYEQYF.

The V call is TRBV5-5, the J call TRBJ2-7, with unresolved D. CDR1 is SGHKS and CDR2 is YYEKEE in the germline V gene (reference sequence). Trimming removed 2 bases at V and 4 bases at J, with 10 bases between. The CDR3 spans 13 residues. The CDR3 region is CASSFPSLYEQYF. CDR3 nucleotide sequence: TGTGCCAGCAGCTTCCCGTCTCTTTACGAGCAGTACTTC. The variable domain in full, completed from reference TRBV5-5 and TRBJ2-7, reads DAGVTQSPTHLIKTRGQQVTLRCSPISGHKSVSWYQQVLGQGPQFIFQYYEKEERGRGNFPDRFSARQFPNYSSELNVNALLLGDSALYLCASSFPSLYEQYFGPGTRLTVT.

The chain combines TRBV7-6 with TRBJ2-3; D is possibly TRBD2 (6 bases). Germline V lookup: CDR1 SGHVS, CDR2 FNYEAQ. The CDR3 is 15 amino acids. The V end lost 4 bases, the J end lost 3 bases, and 14 bases lay between the germline ends. The CDR3 sequence: CASSSSGVTTDTQYF. As DNA, the CDR3 is TGTGCCAGCAGCTCCTCGGGAGTGACGACAGATACGCAGTATTTT.